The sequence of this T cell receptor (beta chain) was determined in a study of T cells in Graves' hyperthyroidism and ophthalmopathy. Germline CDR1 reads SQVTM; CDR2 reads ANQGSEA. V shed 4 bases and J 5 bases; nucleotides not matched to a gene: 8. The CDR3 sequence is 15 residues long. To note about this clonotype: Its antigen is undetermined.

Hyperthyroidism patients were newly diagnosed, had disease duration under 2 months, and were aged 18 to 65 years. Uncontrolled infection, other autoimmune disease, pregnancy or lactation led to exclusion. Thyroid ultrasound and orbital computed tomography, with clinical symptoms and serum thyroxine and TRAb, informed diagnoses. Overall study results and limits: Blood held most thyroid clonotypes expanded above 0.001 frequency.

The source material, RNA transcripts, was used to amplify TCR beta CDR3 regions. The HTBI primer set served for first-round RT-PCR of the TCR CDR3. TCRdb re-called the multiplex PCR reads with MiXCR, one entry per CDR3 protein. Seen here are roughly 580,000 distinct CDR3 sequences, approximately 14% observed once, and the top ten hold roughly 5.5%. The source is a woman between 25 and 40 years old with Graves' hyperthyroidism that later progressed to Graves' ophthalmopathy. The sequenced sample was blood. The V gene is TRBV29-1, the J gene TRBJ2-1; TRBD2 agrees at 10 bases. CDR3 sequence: CSVGILAGADNEQFF. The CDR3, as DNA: TGCAGCGTTGGTATTCTAGCGGGAGCGGACAATGAGCAGTTCTTC.